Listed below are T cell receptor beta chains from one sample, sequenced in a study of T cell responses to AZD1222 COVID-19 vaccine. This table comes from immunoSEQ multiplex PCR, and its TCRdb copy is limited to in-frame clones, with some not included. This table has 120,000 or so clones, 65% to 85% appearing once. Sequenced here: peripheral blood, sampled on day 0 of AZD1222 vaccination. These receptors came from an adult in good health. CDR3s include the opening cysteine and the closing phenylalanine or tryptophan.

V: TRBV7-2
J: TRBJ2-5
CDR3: CASSLVKGPGETQYF

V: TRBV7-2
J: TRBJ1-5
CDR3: CASSRTGVSNQPQHF

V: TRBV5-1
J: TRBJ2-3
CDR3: CASSLAYTGGISTDTQYF

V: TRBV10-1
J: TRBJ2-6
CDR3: CASSESGSGANVLTF

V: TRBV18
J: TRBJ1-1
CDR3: CASSPPAGTGNTEAFF

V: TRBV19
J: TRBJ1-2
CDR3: CASTYGGDGNYGYTF

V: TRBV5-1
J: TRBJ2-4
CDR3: CASSFTALAKNIQYF

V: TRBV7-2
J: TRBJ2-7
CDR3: CASSSPMTGGEQYF

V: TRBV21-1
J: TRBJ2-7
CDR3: CASSPQQGEPNYEQYF

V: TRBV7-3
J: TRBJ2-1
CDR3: CASSPGTSNEQFF

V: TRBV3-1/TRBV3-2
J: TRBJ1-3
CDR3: CASSQGGAGNTIYF

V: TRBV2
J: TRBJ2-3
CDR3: CASSGPGLAGGRGTQYF

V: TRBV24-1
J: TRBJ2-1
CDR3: CATSDSRAGRVDEQFF

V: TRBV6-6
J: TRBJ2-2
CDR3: CASSQRLQNTGELFF

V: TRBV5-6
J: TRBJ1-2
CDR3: CASSLQLTNYGYTF

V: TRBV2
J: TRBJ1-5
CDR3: CASSEARGNQPQHF

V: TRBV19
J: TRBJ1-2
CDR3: CASSIQRFGYTF

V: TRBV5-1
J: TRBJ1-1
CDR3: CASSPTGTGATEAFF

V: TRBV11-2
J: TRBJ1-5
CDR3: CASSLLGGSGTQHF

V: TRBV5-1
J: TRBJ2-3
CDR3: CASSGLAGISTDTQYF

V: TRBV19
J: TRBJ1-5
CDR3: CASRTDYSNQPQHF

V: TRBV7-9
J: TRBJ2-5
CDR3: CASSGSQSQETQYF

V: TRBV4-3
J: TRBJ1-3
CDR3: CASRSSSGNTIYF

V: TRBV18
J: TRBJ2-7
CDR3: CASSPPVYETLSREQYF

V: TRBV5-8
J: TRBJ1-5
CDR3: CASSVFNQPQHF

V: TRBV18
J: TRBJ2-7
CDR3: CASSPPGLAGGIYEQYF

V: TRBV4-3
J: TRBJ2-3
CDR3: CASSQDASGTPDTQYF

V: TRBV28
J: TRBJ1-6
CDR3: CASSPGTKSPLHF

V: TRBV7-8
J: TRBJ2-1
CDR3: CASSLVGVRTLNEQFF

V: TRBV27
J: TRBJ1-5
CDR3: CASSLIWGDGNQPQHF

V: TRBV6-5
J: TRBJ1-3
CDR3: CASSQLQGAGNTIYF

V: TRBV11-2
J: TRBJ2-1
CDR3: CASRRLTSGRYNEQFF

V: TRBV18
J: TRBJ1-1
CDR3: CASSTQTMNTEAFF

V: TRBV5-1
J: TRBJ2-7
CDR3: CASSLAVPSGSSYEQYF

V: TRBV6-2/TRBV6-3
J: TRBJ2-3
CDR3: CASSSGTGSTDTQYF

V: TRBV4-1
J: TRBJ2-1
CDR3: CASSPKPSSSWGNEQFF

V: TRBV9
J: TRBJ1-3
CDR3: CASSVGDRGNTIYF

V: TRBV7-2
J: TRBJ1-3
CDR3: CASSLAGGQRNTIYF

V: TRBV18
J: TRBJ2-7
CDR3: CASSPDKDSAEQYF

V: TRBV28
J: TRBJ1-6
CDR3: CASTTTGGRGSPLHF

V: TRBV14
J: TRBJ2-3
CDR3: CASSRDGKITDTQYF

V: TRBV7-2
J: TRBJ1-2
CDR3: CASSFGVYGYTF

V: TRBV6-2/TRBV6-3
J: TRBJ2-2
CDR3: CASSYTRWTSGGGELFF

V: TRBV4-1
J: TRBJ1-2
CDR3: CASSPRDNYGYTF

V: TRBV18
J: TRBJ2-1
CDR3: CASSNLPLGGDNEQFF

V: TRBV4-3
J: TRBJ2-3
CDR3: CARRPLWSGGGTDTQYF

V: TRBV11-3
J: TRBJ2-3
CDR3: CASSLDVQGTDTQYF